Below, 22 T cell receptor beta chains from the same sample are listed, as sequenced in a study of blood T cell repertoires in COVID-19. The method was immunoSEQ multiplex PCR; TCRdb's version includes in-frame clones alone and lacks a portion of them. The data hold roughly 330,000 clones, with under 90% observed a single time. The specimen was PBMCs or T cells enriched from blood (not recorded which). The receptor set was obtained from a woman aged 18 to 35 who had recovered from COVID-19.

The chain links TRBV9 to TRBJ2-5, with a possible D match to TRBD2 (6 bases). The CDR3 totals 15 residues. CDR1 and CDR2 (germline): SGDLS, YYNGEE. The V and J ends lost 2 bases and 4 bases respectively, with 15 bases between them. The chain's CDR3 is CASSVGGAPRETQYF. The CDR3 DNA is TGTGCCAGCAGCGTGGGCGGGGCCCCCCGAGAGACCCAGTACTTC.

The rearrangement links TRBV6-5 to TRBJ2-7; TRBD2 agrees at 7 bases. CDR1 is MNHEY, CDR2 SVGAGI, per germline. Germline trimming cut 6 bases from V and 2 bases from J; bases unmatched to any gene: 10. This CDR3 has 15 amino acids. CDR3 residues: CASSFRDYQTYEQYF. DNA of the CDR3: TGTGCCAGCAGCTTCCGGGACTACCAAACCTACGAGCAGTACTTC.

J is TRBJ1-5 and V is TRBV19; the D gene is possibly TRBD1 (5 bases). Germline V gives CDR1 LNHDA, CDR2 SQIVND (reference sequence). The V end lost 3 bases, the J end lost 2 bases, and 11 bases lay between the germline ends. This CDR3 region has 15 residues. CDR3 sequence: CASSIETVGNQPQHF. The CDR3 DNA reads as TGTGCCAGTAGTATCGAGACAGTTGGCAATCAGCCCCAGCATTTT.

V and J are TRBV19 and TRBJ2-1; 11 bases are a match to TRBD2. CDR1 and CDR2 from the germline V gene are LNHDA and SQIVND (reference sequence). CDR3 length: 15 amino acids. The J segment lost 4 bases and the V segment lost 3 bases, leaving 2 bases of the junction unmatched. The CDR3 region is CASSIRLAGYNEQFF. CDR3 nucleotides: TGTGCCAGTAGTATTAGACTAGCGGGATACAATGAGCAGTTCTTC.

V usage is TRBV4-2 and J usage is TRBJ1-1, with TRBD1 identical over 8 bases. This CDR3 has 15 amino acids. Losses at the gene ends were 3 bases for V and 6 bases for J; bases not matched to a gene: 9. CDR1 LGHNA and CDR2 YNFKEQ come from the germline V gene. CDR3: CASSHGGQGRAEAFF. CDR3 in DNA: TGTGCCAGCAGCCACGGAGGACAGGGAAGGGCTGAAGCTTTCTTT.

This chain links TRBV3-1 (or the pseudogene TRBV3-2) with TRBJ2-1; 14 bases align to TRBD2. The ends lost 0 bases at V and 5 bases at J; junction bases unmatched: 12. CDR3 length equals 20 residues. The germline V gene has CDR1 LGHDT and CDR2 YNNKEL (reference sequence). CDR3: CASSQDYPLPGLAGDNEQFF. Written as DNA, the CDR3 is TGTGCCAGCAGCCAAGATTACCCACTCCCGGGACTAGCGGGAGACAATGAGCAGTTCTTC.

Only a few counts were recorded for this clone. This chain uses TRBV13 with TRBJ2-7; TRBD2 might be the D (6 bases). Trimming shortened V by 5 bases and J by 1 base, and 21 bases separated the two germline ends. The germline V gene encodes CDR1 PRHDT and CDR2 FYEKMQ (reference sequence). There are 17 residues in the CDR3. The DNA of the CDR3 is TGTGCCAGCAGCCCCCTGGGGTCCGGGAGAAGGTCCTACGAGCAGTACTTC. Amino acid sequence: CASSPLGSGRRSYEQYF.

The chain couples TRBV18 to TRBJ1-4; the D is unclear. V was trimmed by 3 bases and J by 8 bases, leaving 19 bases between them. This CDR3 has 16 amino acids. Per the germline V gene, CDR1 is KGHSH and CDR2 is LQKENI. In nucleotides, the CDR3 is TGTGCCAGCTCACCGTTGGAGGGCACCCTCGGGGAAAAACTGTTTTTT. Encoded protein: CASSPLEGTLGEKLFF.

This clone appeared once. J is TRBJ2-3 and V is TRBV7-3; 7 bases line up with TRBD2. V shed 5 bases, J shed 2 bases, and the junction held 13 bases outside the gene matches. Germline V CDR1 and CDR2: SGHTA, FQGTGA. The CDR3 is made up of 17 amino acids. The CDR3 nucleotides read TGTGCCAGCAGCCCCTCCACCGGGGAGGGGTTCACAGATACGCAGTATTTT. Translation gives CASSPSTGEGFTDTQYF. Together with reference TRBV7-3 and TRBJ2-3, the CDR3 gives the full variable domain: GAGVSQTPSNKVTEKGKYVELRCDPISGHTALYWYRQSLGQGPEFLIYFQGTGAADDSGLPNDRFFAVRPEGSVSTLKIQRTERGDSAVYLCASSPSTGEGFTDTQYFGPGTRLTVL.

The chain has TRBV6-5 and TRBJ1-1, with a weak D call TRBD1 (6 bases). Germline-derived CDR1 and CDR2 are MNHEY and SVGAGI. V was pared by 2 bases and J by 0 bases, with 10 bases between. The CDR3 is 15 residues long. CDR3 in amino acids: CASSYGTNLNTEAFF. The CDR3, as DNA: TGTGCCAGCAGTTACGGGACAAATTTGAACACTGAAGCTTTCTTT.

The V gene is TRBV10-3, the J gene TRBJ1-1; TRBD1 matches at 9 bases. With 7 bases clipped from V and 9 bases from J, the junction kept 6 bases outside the gene matches. Germline V gives CDR1 ENHRY, CDR2 SYGVKD. The CDR3 sequence is 12 residues long. The CDR3, as DNA: TGTGCCATCATTACAGGGGGCAATAAAGCTTTCTTT. Its protein is CAIITGGNKAFF.

J is TRBJ2-1 and V is TRBV6-1; 14 bases map to TRBD2. V shed 5 bases, J shed 7 bases, and the junction held 10 bases outside the gene matches. The CDR3 covers 17 residues. CDR1 MNHNS and CDR2 SASEGT come from the germline V gene. This CDR3 is CASSKEGTSGSRNEQFF. CDR3 bases: TGTGCCAGCAGTAAAGAAGGGACTAGCGGGAGCCGGAATGAGCAGTTCTTC.

This sequence joins TRBV28 and TRBJ1-3; the match to TRBD1 covers 9 bases. Germline assignment: CDR1 MDHEN and CDR2 SYDVKM. The V segment lost 5 bases and the J segment 0 bases; nucleotides outside the gene matches: 14. This CDR3 comprises 19 residues. Written as DNA, the CDR3 is TGTGCCAGCAGTCACGCATATCCGGGACAGGGTGACTCTGGAAACACCATATATTTT. As protein: CASSHAYPGQGDSGNTIYF.

The sample holds one count of this clone. The rearrangement joins TRBV4-1 to TRBJ1-5; D remains ambiguous. Germline V CDR1 and CDR2: MGHRA, YSYEKL. This CDR3 spans 16 amino acids. With 0 bases removed from V and 3 bases from J, the gap between germline ends came to 12 bases. Here the CDR3 DNA reads TGCGCCAGCAGCCAAGATCGGTCAGGTCTCAATCAGCCCCAGCATTTT. Its translation is CASSQDRSGLNQPQHF.

This chain uses TRBV3-1 (or the pseudogene TRBV3-2) with TRBJ2-7, with D hard to call. The CDR3 consists of 15 residues. Germline CDR1 and CDR2: LGHDT and YNNKEL (reference sequence). The ends were cut back, 0 bases at V and 2 bases at J, with 11 bases in the middle. The CDR3 DNA sequence: TGTGCCAGCAGCCAAGAAGGAGCGCCCGCCTACGAGCAGTACTTC. This codes for CASSQEGAPAYEQYF.

This chain links TRBV23-1 with TRBJ1-2, with a weak D call TRBD1 (5 bases). TRBV23-1 is noted as an ORF with a role that remains uncertain. Trimming removed 1 base at V and 2 bases at J, with 14 bases between. The CDR3 covers 16 residues. CDR3 loop: CASSQLKGSPNYGYTF. DNA for the CDR3: TGCGCCAGCAGTCAATTGAAGGGGTCGCCGAACTATGGCTACACCTTC.

The chain carries TRBV3-1 (or the pseudogene TRBV3-2) and TRBJ2-1, with D perhaps matching TRBD2 (6 bases). Per the germline V gene, CDR1 is LGHDT and CDR2 is YNNKEL (reference sequence). The V end lost 0 bases, the J end lost 10 bases, and 13 bases lay between the germline ends. This CDR3 has 14 amino acids. The CDR3 loop reads CASSQDPGLQEQFF. CDR3 nucleotide sequence: TGTGCCAGCAGCCAAGACCCGGGACTCCAGGAGCAGTTCTTC.

The rearrangement links TRBV2 to TRBJ1-1, with TRBD1 matching over 7 bases. The junction had 10 bases not matched to a gene; V was cut back by 2 bases and J by 4 bases. The germline CDR1 and CDR2 sequences are SNHLY and FYNNEI. CDR3 length: 16 residues. CDR3 amino acids: CASSERRGSLRTEAFF. The CDR3 nucleotides read TGTGCCAGCAGTGAACGCAGGGGGTCCTTGCGCACTGAAGCTTTCTTT.

The chain recombines TRBV28 with TRBJ1-2, with D possibly TRBD1 on 5 matching bases. The germline V gene encodes CDR1 MDHEN and CDR2 SYDVKM. The ends were cut back, 2 bases at V and 3 bases at J, with 10 bases in the middle. The CDR3 is 14 amino acids. The CDR3 DNA follows: TGTGCCAGCAGTTTACTGACAGATTACTATGGCTACACCTTC. Its translation is CASSLLTDYYGYTF.

V and J are TRBV5-6 and TRBJ2-1, with D possibly being TRBD1 (6 bases). Germline V lookup: CDR1 SGHDT, CDR2 YYEEEE. This CDR3 is built from 16 residues. Trimming removed 0 bases at V and 4 bases at J, with 14 bases between. CDR3 region: CASSLEQGFLYNEQFF. The CDR3 DNA reads as TGTGCCAGCAGCTTGGAACAGGGCTTCCTATACAATGAGCAGTTCTTC.

The chain carries TRBV18 and TRBJ2-1; 7 nucleotides align to TRBD2. V shed 3 bases, J shed 4 bases, and the junction held 0 bases outside the gene matches. Per the germline V gene, CDR1 is KGHSH and CDR2 is LQKENI. The CDR3 has 13 residues. CDR3: CASSPGLYNEQFF. CDR3 nucleotides: TGTGCCAGCTCACCGGGACTATACAATGAGCAGTTCTTC.

The chain combines TRBV7-3 with TRBJ2-1, with 12 positions matching TRBD2. Germline V gene sequence: CDR1 SGHTA, CDR2 FQGTGA. The V gene end was trimmed by 5 bases and the J gene end by 8 bases; junction bases not matched to a gene: 7. This CDR3 is 15 amino acids long. The CDR3 DNA reads TGTGCCAGCAGCCCCCGACTAGCGGGAGTCTATGAGCAGTTCTTC. It translates to CASSPRLAGVYEQFF. Based on the CDR3 plus reference TRBV7-3 and TRBJ2-1, the full variable domain is GAGVSQTPSNKVTEKGKYVELRCDPISGHTALYWYRQSLGQGPEFLIYFQGTGAADDSGLPNDRFFAVRPEGSVSTLKIQRTERGDSAVYLCASSPRLAGVYEQFFGPGTRLTVL.